This TCR beta chain was observed in a study of shared clonotypes between healthy human individuals. Looking at the study overall: A donor's plate count was three for CD4 naive and three for CD4 memory; CD8 naive had two and CD8 memory one. Study-wide findings and caveats: Estimated richness values were generally larger in naive subsets than in memory subsets.

TCRdb's table, derived via immunoSEQ multiplex PCR, lists solely in-frame clones and lacks some. The sample contains roughly 2.2 million clones, 90% to 95% of which appear only once. Note on this clone: As yet, its antigen is unknown.

The donors were all Caucasian adults (living in Nashville, Tennessee). A CD45RA+ naive subset and a CD45RA-negative memory subset were split from CD4+ cells. Germline CDR1 and CDR2: ENHRY and SYGVKD. The CDR3 covers 12 residues. V was clipped by 4 bases and J by 4 bases, with 7 bases between them. The sample was naive CD4+ T cells from PBMCs. Subset denoted: CD45RA+ positively selected. This chain links TRBV10-3 with TRBJ1-2; tentative D call: TRBD1 (5 bases). The source of this sequence is a man aged 18 to 30 in good health. Some clones in this sample may be carry-over from other donors' samples. The CDR3 here is CAISGQGYGYTF. As DNA, the CDR3 is TGTGCCATCAGTGGGCAGGGCTATGGCTACACCTTC.